This TCR beta chain is drawn from a study of T-cell reconstitution after alpha-beta-depleted transplantation in children. Trimming left V 0 bases short and J 4 bases short, with 24 bases between. CDR3 length: 19 amino acids. Germline-derived CDR1 and CDR2 are LGHNA and YSLEER. Unique molecular identifiers featured in how the TCRbeta library was prepared. TCRdb redid the calling of the PCR reads with MiXCR, one entry per CDR3 protein. The sample consists of 100,000 to 120,000 distinct CDR3 sequences, about a tenth of them appearing once. V usage is TRBV4-3 and J usage is TRBJ1-2; D is possibly TRBD1 (6 bases). The receptor comes from a human donor who donated a stem cell graft to a child with acute lymphoblastic leukemia. The starting material was PBMCs from the stem cell graft donor, obtained from the stem cell graft. The chain's CDR3 is CASSQDLEGARPTGYGYTF. CDR3 coding DNA: TGCGCCAGCAGCCAAGACCTAGAAGGTGCGAGGCCGACAGGCTATGGCTACACCTTC.